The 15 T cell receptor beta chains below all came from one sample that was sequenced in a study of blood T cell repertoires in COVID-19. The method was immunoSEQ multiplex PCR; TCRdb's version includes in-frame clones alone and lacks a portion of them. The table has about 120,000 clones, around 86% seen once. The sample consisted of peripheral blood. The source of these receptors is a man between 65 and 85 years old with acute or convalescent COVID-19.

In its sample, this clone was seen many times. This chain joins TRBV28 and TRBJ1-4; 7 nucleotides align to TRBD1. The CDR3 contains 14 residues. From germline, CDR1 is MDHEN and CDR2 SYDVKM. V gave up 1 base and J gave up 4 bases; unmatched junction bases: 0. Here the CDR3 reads CASSLYRGNEKLFF. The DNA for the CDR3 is TGTGCCAGCAGTTTATACAGGGGTAATGAAAAACTGTTTTTT.

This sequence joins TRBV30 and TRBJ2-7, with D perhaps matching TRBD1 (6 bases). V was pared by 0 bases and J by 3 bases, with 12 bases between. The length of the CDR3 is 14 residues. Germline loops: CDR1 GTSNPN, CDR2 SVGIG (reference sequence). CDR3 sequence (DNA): TGTGCCTGGAGTGTTGGGCCAGGGGTCTACGAGCAGTACTTC. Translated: CAWSVGPGVYEQYF. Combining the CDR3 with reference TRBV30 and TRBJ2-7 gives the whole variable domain SQTIHQWPATLVQPVGSPLSLECTVEGTSNPNLYWYRQAAGRGLQLLFYSVGIGQISSEVPQNLSASRPQDRQFILSSKKLLLSDSGFYLCAWSVGPGVYEQYFGPGTRLTVT.

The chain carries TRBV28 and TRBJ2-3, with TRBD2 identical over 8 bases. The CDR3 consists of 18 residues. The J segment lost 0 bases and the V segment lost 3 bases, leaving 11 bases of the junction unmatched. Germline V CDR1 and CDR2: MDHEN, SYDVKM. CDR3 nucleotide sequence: TGTGCCAGCAGTTTGTCGGGACTAGGGATGGCTAGCACAGATACGCAGTATTTT. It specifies CASSLSGLGMASTDTQYF.

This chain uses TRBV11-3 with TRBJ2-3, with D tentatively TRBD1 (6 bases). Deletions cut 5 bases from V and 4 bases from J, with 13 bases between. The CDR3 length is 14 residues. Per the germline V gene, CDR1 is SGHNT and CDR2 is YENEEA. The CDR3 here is CASSPGRGSDTQYF. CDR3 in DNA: TGTGCCAGCAGCCCCGGAAGGGGGTCAGATACGCAGTATTTT.

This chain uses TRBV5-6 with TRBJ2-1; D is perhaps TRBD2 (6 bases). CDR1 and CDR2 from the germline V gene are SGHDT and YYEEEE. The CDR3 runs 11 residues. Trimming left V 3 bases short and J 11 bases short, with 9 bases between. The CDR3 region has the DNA TGTGCCAGCAGCTCTCTAGCGAAGCAGTTCTTC. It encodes CASSSLAKQFF.

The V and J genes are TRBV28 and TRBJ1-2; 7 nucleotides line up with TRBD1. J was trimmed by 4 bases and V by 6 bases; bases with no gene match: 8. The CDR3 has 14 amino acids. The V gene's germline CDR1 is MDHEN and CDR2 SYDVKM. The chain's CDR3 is CASSPPGGTYGYTF. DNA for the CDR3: TGTGCCAGCAGCCCTCCAGGGGGGACCTATGGCTACACCTTC.

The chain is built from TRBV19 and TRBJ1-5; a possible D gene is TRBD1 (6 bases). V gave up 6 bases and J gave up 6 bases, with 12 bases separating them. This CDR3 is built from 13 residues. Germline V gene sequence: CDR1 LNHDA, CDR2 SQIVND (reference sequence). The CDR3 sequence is CASRLQGFQPQHF. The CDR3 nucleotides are TGTGCCAGTAGATTACAGGGATTTCAGCCCCAGCATTTT.

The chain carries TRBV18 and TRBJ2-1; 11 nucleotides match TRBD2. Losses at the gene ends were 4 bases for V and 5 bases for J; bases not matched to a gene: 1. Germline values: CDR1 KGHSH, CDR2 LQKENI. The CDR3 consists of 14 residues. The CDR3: CASSLTSGDNEQFF. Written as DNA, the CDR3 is TGTGCCAGCTCACTGACTAGCGGGGACAATGAGCAGTTCTTC. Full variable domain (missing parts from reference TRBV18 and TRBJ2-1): NAGVMQNPRHLVRRRGQEARLRCSPMKGHSHVYWYRQLPEEGLKFMVYLQKENIIDESGMPKERFSAEFPKEGPSILRIQQVVRGDSAAYFCASSLTSGDNEQFFGPGTRLTVL.

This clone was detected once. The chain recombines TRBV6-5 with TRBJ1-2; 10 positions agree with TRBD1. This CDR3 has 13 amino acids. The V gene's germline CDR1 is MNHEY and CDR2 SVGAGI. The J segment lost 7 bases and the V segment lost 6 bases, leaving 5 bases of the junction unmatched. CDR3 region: CASRVTGGLGYTF. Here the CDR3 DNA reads TGTGCCAGCAGGGTGACAGGGGGCCTTGGCTACACCTTC.

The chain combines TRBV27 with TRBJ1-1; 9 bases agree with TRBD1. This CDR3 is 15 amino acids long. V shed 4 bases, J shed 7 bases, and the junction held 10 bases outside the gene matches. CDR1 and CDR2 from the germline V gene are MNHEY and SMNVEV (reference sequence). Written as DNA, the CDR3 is TGTGCCAGCAGTTCCCCGACAGGGGGAAAGAGTGAAGCTTTCTTT. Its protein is CASSSPTGGKSEAFF.

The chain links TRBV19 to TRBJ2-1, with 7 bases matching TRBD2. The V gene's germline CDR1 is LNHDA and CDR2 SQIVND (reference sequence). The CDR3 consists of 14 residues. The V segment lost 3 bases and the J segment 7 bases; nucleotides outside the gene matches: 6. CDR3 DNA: TGTGCCAGTAGTATGGGAGGGGCGGGGAATGAGCAGTTCTTC. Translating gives CASSMGGAGNEQFF. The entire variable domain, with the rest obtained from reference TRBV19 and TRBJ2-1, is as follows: DGGITQSPKYLFRKEGQNVTLSCEQNLNHDAMYWYRQDPGQGLRLIYYSQIVNDFQKGDIAEGYSVSREKKESFPLTVTSAQKNPTAFYLCASSMGGAGNEQFFGPGTRLTVL.

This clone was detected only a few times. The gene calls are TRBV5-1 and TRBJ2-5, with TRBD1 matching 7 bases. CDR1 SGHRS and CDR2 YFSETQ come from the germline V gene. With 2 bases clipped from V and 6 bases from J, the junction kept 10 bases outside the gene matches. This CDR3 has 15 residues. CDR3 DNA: TGCGCCAGCAGCTTCCGGGACAGTCTTTTTCAGACCCAGTACTTC. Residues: CASSFRDSLFQTQYF.

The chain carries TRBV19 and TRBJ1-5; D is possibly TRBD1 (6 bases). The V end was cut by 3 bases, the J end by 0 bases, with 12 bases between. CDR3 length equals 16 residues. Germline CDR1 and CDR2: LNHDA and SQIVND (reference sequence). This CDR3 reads CASSIYAGDSNQPQHF. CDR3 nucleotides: TGTGCCAGTAGTATTTATGCAGGGGATAGCAATCAGCCCCAGCATTTT.

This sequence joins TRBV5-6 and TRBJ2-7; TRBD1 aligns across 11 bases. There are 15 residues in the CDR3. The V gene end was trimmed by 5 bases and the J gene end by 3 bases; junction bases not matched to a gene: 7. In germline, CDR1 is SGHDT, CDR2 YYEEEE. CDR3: CASRESGTGGYEQYF. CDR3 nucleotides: TGTGCCAGCAGAGAGTCCGGGACAGGGGGCTACGAGCAGTACTTC.

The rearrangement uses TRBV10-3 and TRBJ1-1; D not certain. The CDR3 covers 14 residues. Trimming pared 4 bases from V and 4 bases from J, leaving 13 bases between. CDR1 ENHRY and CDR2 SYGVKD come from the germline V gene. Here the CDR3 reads CAISADSASTEAFF. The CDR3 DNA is TGTGCCATCAGTGCCGACTCCGCTAGCACTGAAGCTTTCTTT.